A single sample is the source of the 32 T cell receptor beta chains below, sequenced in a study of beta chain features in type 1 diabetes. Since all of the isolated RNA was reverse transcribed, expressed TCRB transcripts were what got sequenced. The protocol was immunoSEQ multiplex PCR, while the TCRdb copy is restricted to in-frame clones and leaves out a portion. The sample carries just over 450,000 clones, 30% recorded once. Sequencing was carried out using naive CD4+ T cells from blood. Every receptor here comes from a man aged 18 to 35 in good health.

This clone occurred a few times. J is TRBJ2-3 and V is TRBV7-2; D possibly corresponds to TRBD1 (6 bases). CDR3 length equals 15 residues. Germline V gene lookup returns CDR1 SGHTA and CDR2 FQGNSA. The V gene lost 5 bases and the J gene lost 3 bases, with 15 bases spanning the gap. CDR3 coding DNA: TGTGCCAGCAGCCCAGGGGTCGGGGAAACAGATACGCAGTATTTT. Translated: CASSPGVGETDTQYF.

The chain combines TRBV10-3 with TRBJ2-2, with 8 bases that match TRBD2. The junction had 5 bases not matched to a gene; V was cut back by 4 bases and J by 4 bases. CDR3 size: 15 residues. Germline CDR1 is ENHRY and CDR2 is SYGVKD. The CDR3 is CAISGGTRTTGELFF. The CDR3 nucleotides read TGTGCCATCAGTGGTGGGACTAGGACCACCGGGGAGCTGTTTTTT.

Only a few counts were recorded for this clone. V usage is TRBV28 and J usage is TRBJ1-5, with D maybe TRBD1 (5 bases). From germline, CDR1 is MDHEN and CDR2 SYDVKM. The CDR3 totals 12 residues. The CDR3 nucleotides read TGTGCGTCCTGGGCAGGGAATCAGCCCCAGCATTTT. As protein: CASWAGNQPQHF. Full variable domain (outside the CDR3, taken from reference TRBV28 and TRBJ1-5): DVKVTQSSRYLVKRTGEKVFLECVQDMDHENMFWYRQDPGLGLRLIYFSYDVKMKEKGDIPEGYSVSREKKERFSLILESASTNQTSMYLCASWAGNQPQHFGDGTRLSIL.

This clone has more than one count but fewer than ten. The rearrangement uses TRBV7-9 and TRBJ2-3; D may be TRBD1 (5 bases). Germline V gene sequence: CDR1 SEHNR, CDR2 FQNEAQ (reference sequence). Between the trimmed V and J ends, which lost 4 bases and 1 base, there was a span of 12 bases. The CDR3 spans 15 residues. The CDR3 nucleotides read TGTGCCAGCAGCTACCACCTAGGGGGCACAGATACGCAGTATTTT. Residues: CASSYHLGGTDTQYF.

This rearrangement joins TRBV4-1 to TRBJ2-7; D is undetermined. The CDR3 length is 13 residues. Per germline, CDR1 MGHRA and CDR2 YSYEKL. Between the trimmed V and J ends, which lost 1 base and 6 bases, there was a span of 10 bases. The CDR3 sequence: CASSQGPSPEQYF. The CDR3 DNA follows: TGCGCCAGCAGCCAAGGACCCAGCCCCGAGCAGTACTTC.

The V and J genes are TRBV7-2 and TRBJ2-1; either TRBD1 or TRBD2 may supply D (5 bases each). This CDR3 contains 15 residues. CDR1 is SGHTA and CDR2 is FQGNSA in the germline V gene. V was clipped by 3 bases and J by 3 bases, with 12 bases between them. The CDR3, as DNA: TGTGCCAGCAGCTTGAAGACTGGGGGCTACAATGAGCAGTTCTTC. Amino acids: CASSLKTGGYNEQFF.

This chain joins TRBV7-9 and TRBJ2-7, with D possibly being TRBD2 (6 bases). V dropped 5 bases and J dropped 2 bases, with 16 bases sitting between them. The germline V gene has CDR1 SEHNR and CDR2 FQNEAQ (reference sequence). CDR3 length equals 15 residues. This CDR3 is CASSLLARTTYEQYF. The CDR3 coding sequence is TGTGCCAGCAGCCTGCTAGCGCGTACTACCTACGAGCAGTACTTC.

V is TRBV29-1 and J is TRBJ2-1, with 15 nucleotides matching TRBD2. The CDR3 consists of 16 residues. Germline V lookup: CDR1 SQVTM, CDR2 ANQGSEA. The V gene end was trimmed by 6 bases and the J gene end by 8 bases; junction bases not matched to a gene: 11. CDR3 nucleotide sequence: TGCAGCGTCGATGGGACTAGCGGGAGGTGGTTCGATGAGCAGTTCTTC. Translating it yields CSVDGTSGRWFDEQFF.

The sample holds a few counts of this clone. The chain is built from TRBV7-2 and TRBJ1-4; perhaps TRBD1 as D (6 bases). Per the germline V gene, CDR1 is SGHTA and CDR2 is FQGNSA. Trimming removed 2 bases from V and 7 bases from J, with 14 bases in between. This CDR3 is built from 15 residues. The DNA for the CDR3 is TGTGCCAGCAGCTTACAACGGGCCAGGGGTGAAAAACTGTTTTTT. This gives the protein CASSLQRARGEKLFF.

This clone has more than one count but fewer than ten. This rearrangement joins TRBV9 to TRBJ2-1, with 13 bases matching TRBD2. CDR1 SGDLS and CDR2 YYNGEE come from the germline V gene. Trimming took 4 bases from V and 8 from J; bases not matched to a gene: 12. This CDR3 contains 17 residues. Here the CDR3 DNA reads TGTGCCAGCAGCACAGGGACTAGCGGGACCGCGTTCGATGAGCAGTTCTTC. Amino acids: CASSTGTSGTAFDEQFF.

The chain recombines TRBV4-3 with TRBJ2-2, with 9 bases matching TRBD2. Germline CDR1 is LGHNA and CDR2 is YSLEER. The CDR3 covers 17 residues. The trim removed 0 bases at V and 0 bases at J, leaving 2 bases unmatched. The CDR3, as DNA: TGCGCCAGCAGCCAAGAGGTAGCGGGAGCGAACACCGGGGAGCTGTTTTTT. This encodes CASSQEVAGANTGELFF.

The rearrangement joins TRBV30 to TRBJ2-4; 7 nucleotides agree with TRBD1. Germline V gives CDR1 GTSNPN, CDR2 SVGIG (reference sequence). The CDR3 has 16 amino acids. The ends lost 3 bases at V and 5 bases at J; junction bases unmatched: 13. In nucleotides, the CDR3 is TGTGCCTGGAGCTCCGGGACAGCTCCCCCGGAAAACATTCAGTACTTC. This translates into CAWSSGTAPPENIQYF.

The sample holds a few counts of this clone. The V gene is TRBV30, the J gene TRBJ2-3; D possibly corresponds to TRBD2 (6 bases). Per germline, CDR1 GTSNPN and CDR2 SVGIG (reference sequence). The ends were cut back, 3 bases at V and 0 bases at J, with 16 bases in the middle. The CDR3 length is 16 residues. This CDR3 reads CAWRKGRDLSTDTQYF. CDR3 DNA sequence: TGTGCCTGGAGGAAAGGGCGGGATTTGAGCACAGATACGCAGTATTTT.

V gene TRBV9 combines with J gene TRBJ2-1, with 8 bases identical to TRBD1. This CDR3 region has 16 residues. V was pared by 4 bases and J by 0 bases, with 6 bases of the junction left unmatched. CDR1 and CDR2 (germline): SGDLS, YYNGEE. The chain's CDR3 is CASSSRGQSSYNEQFF. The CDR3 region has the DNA TGTGCCAGCAGCTCCAGGGGGCAGAGCTCCTACAATGAGCAGTTCTTC.

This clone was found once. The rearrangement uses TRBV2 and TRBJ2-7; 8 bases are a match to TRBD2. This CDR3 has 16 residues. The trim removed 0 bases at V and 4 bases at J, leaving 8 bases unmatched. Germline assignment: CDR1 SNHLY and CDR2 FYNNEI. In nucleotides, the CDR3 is TGTGCCAGCAGTGAAGCGTTGGGGACTAGTGGGTACGAGCAGTACTTC. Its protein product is CASSEALGTSGYEQYF.

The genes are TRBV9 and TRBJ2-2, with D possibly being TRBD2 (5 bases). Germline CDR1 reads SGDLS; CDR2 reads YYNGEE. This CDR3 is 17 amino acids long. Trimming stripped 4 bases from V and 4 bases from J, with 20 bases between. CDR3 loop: CASSFNRDWRFTGELFF. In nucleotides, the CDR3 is TGTGCCAGCAGCTTTAATCGGGATTGGAGATTCACCGGGGAGCTGTTTTTT.

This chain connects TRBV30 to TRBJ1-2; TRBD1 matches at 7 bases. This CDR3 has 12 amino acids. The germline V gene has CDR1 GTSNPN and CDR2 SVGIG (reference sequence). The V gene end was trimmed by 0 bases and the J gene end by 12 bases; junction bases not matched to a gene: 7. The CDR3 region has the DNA TGTGCCTGGAGTGTAGGGACAGCGAGCGACACCTTC. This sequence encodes CAWSVGTASDTF.

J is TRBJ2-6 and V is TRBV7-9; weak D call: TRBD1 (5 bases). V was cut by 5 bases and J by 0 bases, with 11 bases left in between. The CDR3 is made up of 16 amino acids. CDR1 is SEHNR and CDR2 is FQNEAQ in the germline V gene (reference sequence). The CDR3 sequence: CASSGPTVSGANVLTF. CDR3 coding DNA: TGTGCCAGCAGCGGCCCGACAGTCTCTGGGGCCAACGTCCTGACTTTC.

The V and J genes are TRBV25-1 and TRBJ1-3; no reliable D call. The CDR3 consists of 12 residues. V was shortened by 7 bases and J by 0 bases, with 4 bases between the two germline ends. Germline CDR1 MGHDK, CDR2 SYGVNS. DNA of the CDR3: TGTGCCAGCACAGGCTCTGGAAACACCATATATTTT. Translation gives CASTGSGNTIYF.

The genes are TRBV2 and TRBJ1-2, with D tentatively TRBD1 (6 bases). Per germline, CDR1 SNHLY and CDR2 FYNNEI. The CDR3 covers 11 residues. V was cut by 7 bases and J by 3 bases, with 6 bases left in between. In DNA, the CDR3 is TGTGCCAGCACAGGGGACTATGGCTACACCTTC. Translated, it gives CASTGDYGYTF.

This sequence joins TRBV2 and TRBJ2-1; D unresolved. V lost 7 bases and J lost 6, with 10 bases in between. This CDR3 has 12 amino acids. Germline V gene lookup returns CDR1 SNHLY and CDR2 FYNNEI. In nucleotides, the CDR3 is TGTGCCAGCACCCCCTTCCCCAATGAGCAGTTCTTC. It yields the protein CASTPFPNEQFF.

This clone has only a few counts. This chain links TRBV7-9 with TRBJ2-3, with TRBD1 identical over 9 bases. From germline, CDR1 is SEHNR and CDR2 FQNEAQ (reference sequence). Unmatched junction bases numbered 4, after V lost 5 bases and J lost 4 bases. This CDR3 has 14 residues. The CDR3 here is CASSIGQGSDTQYF. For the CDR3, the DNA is TGTGCCAGCAGCATCGGACAGGGGTCAGATACGCAGTATTTT.

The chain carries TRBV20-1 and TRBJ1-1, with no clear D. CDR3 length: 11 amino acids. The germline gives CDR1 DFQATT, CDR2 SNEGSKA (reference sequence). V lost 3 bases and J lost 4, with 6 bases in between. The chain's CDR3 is CSASWVTEAFF. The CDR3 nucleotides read TGCAGTGCTAGTTGGGTCACTGAAGCTTTCTTT.

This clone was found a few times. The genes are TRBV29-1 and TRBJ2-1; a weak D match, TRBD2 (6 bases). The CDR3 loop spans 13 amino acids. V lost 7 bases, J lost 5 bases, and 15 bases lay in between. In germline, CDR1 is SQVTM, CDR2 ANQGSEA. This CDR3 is CSGGGLSDNEQFF. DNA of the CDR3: TGCAGCGGAGGAGGACTATCCGACAATGAGCAGTTCTTC.

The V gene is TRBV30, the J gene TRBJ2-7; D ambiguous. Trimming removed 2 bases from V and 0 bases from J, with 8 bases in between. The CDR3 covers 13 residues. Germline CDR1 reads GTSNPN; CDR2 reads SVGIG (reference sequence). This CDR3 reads CAWSFDGSYEQYF. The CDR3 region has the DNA TGTGCCTGGAGTTTCGACGGCTCCTACGAGCAGTACTTC.

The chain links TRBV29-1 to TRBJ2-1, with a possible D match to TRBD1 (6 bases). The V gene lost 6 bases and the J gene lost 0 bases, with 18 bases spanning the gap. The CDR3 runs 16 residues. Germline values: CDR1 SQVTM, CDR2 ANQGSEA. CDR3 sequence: CSVGTSGFSSYNEQFF. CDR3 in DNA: TGCAGCGTAGGGACATCTGGGTTTAGCTCCTACAATGAGCAGTTCTTC.

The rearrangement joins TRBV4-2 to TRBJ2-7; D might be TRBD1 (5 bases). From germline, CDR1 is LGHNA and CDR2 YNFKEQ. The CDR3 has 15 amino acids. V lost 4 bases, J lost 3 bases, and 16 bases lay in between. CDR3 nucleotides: TGTGCCAGCAGCCCCCTGGGGCTAGAACTCTACGAGCAGTACTTC. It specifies CASSPLGLELYEQYF.

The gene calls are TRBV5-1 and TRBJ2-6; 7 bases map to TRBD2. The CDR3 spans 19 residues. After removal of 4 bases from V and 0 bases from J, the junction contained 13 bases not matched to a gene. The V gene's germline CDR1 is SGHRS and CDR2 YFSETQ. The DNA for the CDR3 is TGCGCCAGCAGCGTACCGCGGGAGTCTCCCCTCTCTGGGGCCAACGTCCTGACTTTC. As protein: CASSVPRESPLSGANVLTF.

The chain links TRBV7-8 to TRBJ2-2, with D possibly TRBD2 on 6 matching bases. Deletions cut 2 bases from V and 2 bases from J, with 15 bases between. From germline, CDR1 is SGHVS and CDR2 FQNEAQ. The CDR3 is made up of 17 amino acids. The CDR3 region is CASSLRAGRENTGELFF. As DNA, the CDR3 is TGTGCCAGCAGCTTACGGGCGGGGAGAGAAAACACCGGGGAGCTGTTTTTT.

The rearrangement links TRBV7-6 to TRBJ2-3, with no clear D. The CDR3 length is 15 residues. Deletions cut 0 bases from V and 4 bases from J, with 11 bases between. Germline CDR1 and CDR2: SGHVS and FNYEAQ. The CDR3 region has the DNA TGTGCCAGCAGCTTAGCCGGTTCCCGTTCAGATACGCAGTATTTT. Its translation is CASSLAGSRSDTQYF.

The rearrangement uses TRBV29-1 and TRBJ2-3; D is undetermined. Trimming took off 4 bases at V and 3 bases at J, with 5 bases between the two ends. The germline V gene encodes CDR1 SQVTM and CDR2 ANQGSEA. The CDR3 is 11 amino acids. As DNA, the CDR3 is TGCAGCGTTGCCCCGACAGATACGCAGTATTTT. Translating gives CSVAPTDTQYF.

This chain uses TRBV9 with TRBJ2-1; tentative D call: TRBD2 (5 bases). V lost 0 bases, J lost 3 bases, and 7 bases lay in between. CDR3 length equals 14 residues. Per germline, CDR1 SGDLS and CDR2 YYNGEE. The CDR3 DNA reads TGTGCCAGCAGCGTAGACGGGAACTACAATGAGCAGTTCTTC. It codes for CASSVDGNYNEQFF.